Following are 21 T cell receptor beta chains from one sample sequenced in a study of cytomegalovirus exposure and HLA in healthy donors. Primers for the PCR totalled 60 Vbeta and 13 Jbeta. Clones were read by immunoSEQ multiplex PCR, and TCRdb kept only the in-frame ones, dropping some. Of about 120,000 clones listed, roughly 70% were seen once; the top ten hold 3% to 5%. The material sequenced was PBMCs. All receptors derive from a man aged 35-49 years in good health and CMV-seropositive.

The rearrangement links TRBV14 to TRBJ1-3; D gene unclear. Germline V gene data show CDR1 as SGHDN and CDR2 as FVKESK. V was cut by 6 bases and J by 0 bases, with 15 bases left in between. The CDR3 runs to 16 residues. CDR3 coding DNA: TGTGCCAGCAGTCCAAGAGGCGGCATCTCTGGAAACACCATATATTTT. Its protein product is CASSPRGGISGNTIYF.

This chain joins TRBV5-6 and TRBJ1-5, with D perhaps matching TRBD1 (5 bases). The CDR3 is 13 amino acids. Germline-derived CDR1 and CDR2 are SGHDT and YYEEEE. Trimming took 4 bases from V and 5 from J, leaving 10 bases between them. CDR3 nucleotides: TGTGCCAGCAGCGCCGGAGGGGATCAGCCCCAGCATTTT. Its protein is CASSAGGDQPQHF. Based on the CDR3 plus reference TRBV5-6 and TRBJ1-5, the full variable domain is DAGVTQSPTHLIKTRGQQVTLRCSPKSGHDTVSWYQQALGQGPQFIFQYYEEEERQRGNFPDRFSGHQFPNYSSELNVNALLLGDSALYLCASSAGGDQPQHFGDGTRLSIL.

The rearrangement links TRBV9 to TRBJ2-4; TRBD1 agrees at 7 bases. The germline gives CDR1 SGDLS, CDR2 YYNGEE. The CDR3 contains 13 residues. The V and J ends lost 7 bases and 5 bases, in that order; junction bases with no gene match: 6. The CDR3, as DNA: TGTGCCAGCGGTCGGACAGGTGAAAACATTCAGTACTTC. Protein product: CASGRTGENIQYF.

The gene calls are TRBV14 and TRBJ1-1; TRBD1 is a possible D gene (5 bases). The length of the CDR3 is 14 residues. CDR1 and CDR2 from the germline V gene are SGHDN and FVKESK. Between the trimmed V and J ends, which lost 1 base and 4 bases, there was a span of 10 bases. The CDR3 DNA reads TGTGCCAGCAGCCAAGTATACGGGGGCACTGAAGCTTTCTTT. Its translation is CASSQVYGGTEAFF.

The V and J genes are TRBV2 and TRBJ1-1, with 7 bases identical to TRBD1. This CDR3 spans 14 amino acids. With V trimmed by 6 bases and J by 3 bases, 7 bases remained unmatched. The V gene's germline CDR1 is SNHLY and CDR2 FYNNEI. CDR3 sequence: CASSNRGGDTEAFF. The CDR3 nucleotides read TGTGCCAGCAGCAACAGGGGTGGGGACACTGAAGCTTTCTTT.

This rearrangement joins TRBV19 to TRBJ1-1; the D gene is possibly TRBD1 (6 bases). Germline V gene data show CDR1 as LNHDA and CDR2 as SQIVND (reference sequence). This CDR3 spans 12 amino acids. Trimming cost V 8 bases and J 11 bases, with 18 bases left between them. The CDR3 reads CASVQGSSGAFF. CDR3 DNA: TGTGCCAGTGTACAGGGAAGTTCCGGTGCTTTCTTT.

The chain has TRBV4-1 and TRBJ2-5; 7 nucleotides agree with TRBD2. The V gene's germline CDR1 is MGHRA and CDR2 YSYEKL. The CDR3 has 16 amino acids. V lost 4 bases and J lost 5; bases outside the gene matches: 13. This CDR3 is CASSPDAAGRYETQYF. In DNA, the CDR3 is TGCGCCAGCAGCCCGGATGCAGCGGGAAGGTATGAGACCCAGTACTTC.

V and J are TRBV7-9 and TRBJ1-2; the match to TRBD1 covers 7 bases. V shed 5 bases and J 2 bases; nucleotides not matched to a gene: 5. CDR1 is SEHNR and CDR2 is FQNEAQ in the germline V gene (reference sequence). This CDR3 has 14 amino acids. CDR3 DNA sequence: TGTGCCAGCAGCGTGGGACAGAACAACTATGGCTACACCTTC. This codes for CASSVGQNNYGYTF.

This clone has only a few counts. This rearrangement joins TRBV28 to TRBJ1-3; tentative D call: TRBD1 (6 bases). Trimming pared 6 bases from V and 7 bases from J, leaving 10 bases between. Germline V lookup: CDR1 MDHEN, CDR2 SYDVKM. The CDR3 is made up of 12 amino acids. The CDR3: CASSLRGNTIYF. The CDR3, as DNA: TGTGCCAGCAGCCTAAGGGGGAACACCATATATTTT.

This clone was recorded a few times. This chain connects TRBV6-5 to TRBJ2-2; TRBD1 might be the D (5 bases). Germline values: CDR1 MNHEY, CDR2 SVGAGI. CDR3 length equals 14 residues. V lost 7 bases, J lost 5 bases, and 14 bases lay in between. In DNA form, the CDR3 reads TGTGCCAGCAAGTACCCTAAGGGGACCGGGGAGCTGTTTTTT. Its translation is CASKYPKGTGELFF.

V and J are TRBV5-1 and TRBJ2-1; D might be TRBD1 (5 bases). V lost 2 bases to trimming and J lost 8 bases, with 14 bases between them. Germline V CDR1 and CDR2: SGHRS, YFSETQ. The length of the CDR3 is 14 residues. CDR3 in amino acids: CASSFLPQGDEQFF. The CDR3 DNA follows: TGCGCCAGCAGCTTTCTTCCCCAGGGCGATGAGCAGTTCTTC.

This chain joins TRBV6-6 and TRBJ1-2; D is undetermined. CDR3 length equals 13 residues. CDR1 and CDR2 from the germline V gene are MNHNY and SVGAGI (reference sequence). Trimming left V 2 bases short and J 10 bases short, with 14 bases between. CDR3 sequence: CASSYRRGEDYTF. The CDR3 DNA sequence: TGTGCCAGCAGTTACCGTCGGGGAGAAGACTACACCTTC.

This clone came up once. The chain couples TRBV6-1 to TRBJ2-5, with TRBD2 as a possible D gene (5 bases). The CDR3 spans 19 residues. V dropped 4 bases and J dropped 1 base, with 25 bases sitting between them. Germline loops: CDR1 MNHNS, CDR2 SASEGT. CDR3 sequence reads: CASSARDEGWVGIQETQYF. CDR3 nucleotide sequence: TGTGCCAGCAGTGCCCGGGATGAGGGCTGGGTGGGGATCCAAGAGACCCAGTACTTC.

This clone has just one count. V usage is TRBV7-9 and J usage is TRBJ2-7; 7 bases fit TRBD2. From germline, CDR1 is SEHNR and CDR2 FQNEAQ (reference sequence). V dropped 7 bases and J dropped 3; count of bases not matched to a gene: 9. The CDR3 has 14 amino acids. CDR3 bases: TGTGCCAGCACCACCTCGGGGGGAAACTACGAGCAGTACTTC. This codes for CASTTSGGNYEQYF.

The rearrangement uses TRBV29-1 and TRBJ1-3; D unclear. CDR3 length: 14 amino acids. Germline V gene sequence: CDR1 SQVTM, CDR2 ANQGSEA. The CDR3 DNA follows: TGCAGTCCCCCCCGAAAGGAGGCAGGAAACACCATATATTTT. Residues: CSPPRKEAGNTIYF.

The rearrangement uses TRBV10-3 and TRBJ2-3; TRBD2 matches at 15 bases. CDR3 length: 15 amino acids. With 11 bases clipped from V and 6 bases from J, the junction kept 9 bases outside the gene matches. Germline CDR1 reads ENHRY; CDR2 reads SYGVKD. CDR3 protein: CAAGGLAGGGDTQYF. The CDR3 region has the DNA TGTGCCGCGGGGGGACTAGCGGGAGGAGGGGATACGCAGTATTTT.

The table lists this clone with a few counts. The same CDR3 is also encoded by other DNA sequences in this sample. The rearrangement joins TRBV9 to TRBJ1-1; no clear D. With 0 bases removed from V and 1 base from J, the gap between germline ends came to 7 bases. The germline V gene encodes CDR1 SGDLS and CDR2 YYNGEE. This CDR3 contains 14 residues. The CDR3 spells CASSVVAGNTEAFF. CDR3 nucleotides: TGTGCCAGCAGCGTAGTGGCGGGGAACACTGAAGCTTTCTTT.

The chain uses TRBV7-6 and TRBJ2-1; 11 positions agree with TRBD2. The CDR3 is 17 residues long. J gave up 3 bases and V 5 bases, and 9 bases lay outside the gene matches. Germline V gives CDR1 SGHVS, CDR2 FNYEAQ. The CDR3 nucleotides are TGTGCCAGCAGCCTCTCTTTAGCGGGGGGGGGCTACAATGAGCAGTTCTTC. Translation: CASSLSLAGGGYNEQFF.

The CDR3 here is CASSPRDRVGGYTF. The CDR3 DNA sequence: TGTGCCAGCTCACCCCGGGACAGGGTGGGTGGCTACACCTTC. V gene TRBV18 combines with J gene TRBJ1-2, with 9 nucleotides matching TRBD1. This CDR3 spans 14 amino acids. In germline, CDR1 is KGHSH, CDR2 LQKENI. The junction had 6 bases not matched to a gene; V was cut back by 3 bases and J by 7 bases. The whole variable domain, remainder taken from reference TRBV18 and TRBJ1-2, is NAGVMQNPRHLVRRRGQEARLRCSPMKGHSHVYWYRQLPEEGLKFMVYLQKENIIDESGMPKERFSAEFPKEGPSILRIQQVVRGDSAAYFCASSPRDRVGGYTFGSGTRLTVV.

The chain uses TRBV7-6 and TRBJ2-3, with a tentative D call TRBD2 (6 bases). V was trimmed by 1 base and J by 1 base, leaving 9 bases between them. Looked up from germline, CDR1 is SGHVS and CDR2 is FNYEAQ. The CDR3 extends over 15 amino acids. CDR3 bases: TGTGCCAGCAGCTTAGAGGCTAGCGGCACAGATACGCAGTATTTT. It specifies CASSLEASGTDTQYF.

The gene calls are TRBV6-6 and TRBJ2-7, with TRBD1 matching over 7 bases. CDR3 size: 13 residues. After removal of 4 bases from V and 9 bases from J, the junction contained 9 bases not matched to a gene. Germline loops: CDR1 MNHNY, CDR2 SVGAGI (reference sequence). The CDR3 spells CASSSDTGVVQYF. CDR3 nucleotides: TGTGCCAGCAGTTCCGACACAGGGGTAGTGCAGTACTTC.